This entry lists 32 T cell receptor beta chains sequenced from one sample in a study of response to subunit inactivated influenza vaccine. TCRdb analysed the RT-PCR reads with MiXCR anew, one entry per CDR3 protein. The data hold about 830,000 distinct CDR3 sequences, with less than 20% observed a single time. The sequencing used PBMCs from blood, collected approximately 5 days after vaccination. These receptors were taken from a man aged 50 to 60 who received an inactivated influenza vaccine.

This rearrangement joins TRBV12-3 or TRBV12-4 to TRBJ2-1, with 7 bases identical to TRBD2. The CDR3 extends over 17 amino acids. V gave up 4 bases and J gave up 3 bases; unmatched junction bases: 12. DNA for the CDR3: TGTGCCAGCAGTTCCCTCGGTGAGCGGGGTTACTACAATGAGCAGTTCTTC. Amino acids: CASSSLGERGYYNEQFF.

V gene TRBV5-1 combines with J gene TRBJ2-3, with 9 bases aligning to TRBD1. Germline assignment: CDR1 SGHRS and CDR2 YFSETQ. Trimming cost V 4 bases and J 5 bases; bases outside gene matches: 8. This CDR3 contains 15 residues. The CDR3 region has the DNA TGCGCCAGCAGCCATGGGACAGGGAATATAGATACGCAGTATTTT. Amino acids: CASSHGTGNIDTQYF. Full variable domain (remainder filled in from reference TRBV5-1 and TRBJ2-3): KAGVTQTPRYLIKTRGQQVTLSCSPISGHRSVSWYQQTPGQGLQFLFEYFSETQRNKGNFPGRFSGRQFSNSRSEMNVSTLELGDSALYLCASSHGTGNIDTQYFGPGTRLTVL.

This clonotype has ten or more counts. V is TRBV20-1 and J is TRBJ2-7; D is undetermined. Trimming took off 4 bases at V and 4 bases at J, with 2 bases between the two ends. This CDR3 has 9 amino acids. Germline-derived CDR1 and CDR2 are DFQATT and SNEGSKA (reference sequence). CDR3 protein: CSATYEQYF. Here the CDR3 DNA reads TGCAGTGCTACATACGAGCAGTACTTC.

V usage is TRBV10-3 and J usage is TRBJ1-1; 7 positions match TRBD1. Germline V gene data show CDR1 as ENHRY and CDR2 as SYGVKD. The V and J ends lost 11 bases and 2 bases, in that order; junction bases with no gene match: 8. The CDR3 loop spans 13 amino acids. The CDR3 sequence: CAVSRDSNTEAFF. The CDR3 region has the DNA TGTGCCGTAAGCCGGGACAGTAACACTGAAGCTTTCTTT.

This clonotype was observed a handful of times. This rearrangement joins TRBV29-1 to TRBJ2-7; tentatively, D is TRBD2 (5 bases). V lost 4 bases to trimming and J lost 6 bases, with 16 bases between them. Looked up from germline, CDR1 is SQVTM and CDR2 is ANQGSEA. This CDR3 spans 13 amino acids. For the CDR3, the DNA is TGCAGCGTTGTTGAGGGTACTGCCTTCGAGCAGTACTTC. The encoded protein is CSVVEGTAFEQYF.

This clonotype was seen ten or more times. CDR3 nucleotides: TGTGCCACCAGCAAGGGACTAGCGGGAGGCAGACGGAACACCGGGGAGCTGTTTTTT. This encodes CATSKGLAGGRRNTGELFF. The chain recombines TRBV15 with TRBJ2-2, with TRBD2 matching over 15 bases. Unmatched junction bases numbered 7, after V lost 4 bases and J lost 1 base. The CDR3 runs 19 residues. Germline V gene data show CDR1 as LNHNV and CDR2 as YYDKDF (reference sequence). Full variable domain (remainder filled in from reference TRBV15 and TRBJ2-2): DAMVIQNPRYQVTQFGKPVTLSCSQTLNHNVMYWYQQKSSQAPKLLFHYYDKDFNNEADTPDNFQSRRPNTSFCFLDIRSPGLGDTAMYLCATSKGLAGGRRNTGELFFGEGSRLTVL.

This clonotype showed up just a few times. The V gene is TRBV4-2, the J gene TRBJ2-7, with D uncertain. Trimming removed 4 bases at V and 6 bases at J, with 16 bases between. CDR1 is LGHNA and CDR2 is YNFKEQ in the germline V gene. The CDR3 length is 14 residues. For the CDR3, the DNA is TGTGCCAGCAGCCCCTCAAGCTCTCTAAGCGAGCAGTACTTC. Translated: CASSPSSSLSEQYF.

The chain recombines TRBV20-1 with TRBJ1-3, with a weak D call TRBD1 (6 bases). The germline CDR1 and CDR2 sequences are DFQATT and SNEGSKA (reference sequence). The CDR3 totals 14 residues. The V gene lost 0 bases and the J gene lost 3 bases, with 9 bases spanning the gap. The CDR3 here is CSARDPRGGNTIYF. CDR3 nucleotide sequence: TGCAGTGCTAGAGATCCCAGGGGTGGAAACACCATATATTTT.

This clonotype has only a few counts. The gene calls are TRBV5-1 and TRBJ2-3, with TRBD2 identical over 7 bases. CDR3 length: 16 residues. Germline loops: CDR1 SGHRS, CDR2 YFSETQ. Trimming removed 0 bases from V and 1 base from J; junction bases left unmatched: 5. The CDR3 loop is CASSLASREGTDTQYF. In nucleotides, the CDR3 is TGCGCCAGCAGCTTGGCCTCCCGGGAGGGCACAGATACGCAGTATTTT.

The chain carries TRBV11-2 and TRBJ2-7; D is unresolved. Germline V lookup: CDR1 SGHAT, CDR2 FQNNGV. The CDR3 is made up of 11 amino acids. Trimming stripped 4 bases from V and 7 bases from J, with 8 bases between. Here the CDR3 reads CASSSGWEQYF. The CDR3 DNA reads TGTGCCAGCAGCTCCGGGTGGGAGCAGTACTTC.

This clonotype was detected many times. This chain connects TRBV9 to TRBJ2-1; D is perhaps TRBD2 (6 bases). CDR3 length: 14 residues. CDR1 and CDR2 from the germline V gene are SGDLS and YYNGEE. V dropped 0 bases and J dropped 8 bases, with 12 bases sitting between them. For the CDR3, the DNA is TGTGCCAGCAGCGTAGAACCGCGGGGCGATGAGCAGTTCTTC. Translated, it gives CASSVEPRGDEQFF.

The V call is TRBV7-6, the J call TRBJ2-1, with D possibly being TRBD2 (6 bases). The germline V and J ends were trimmed by 5 bases and 0 bases, with 17 bases remaining between them. The CDR3 covers 17 residues. CDR1 and CDR2 (germline): SGHVS, FNYEAQ. In DNA form, the CDR3 reads TGTGCCAGCAGCAAAGAGGGGACTGCCAGCTCCTACAATGAGCAGTTCTTC. This gives the protein CASSKEGTASSYNEQFF.

The V and J genes are TRBV7-2 and TRBJ1-4; D is undetermined. CDR1 SGHTA and CDR2 FQGNSA come from the germline V gene. The CDR3 has 14 residues. The germline V and J ends were trimmed by 3 bases and 7 bases, with 12 bases remaining between them. The CDR3 loop reads CASSLTPGAEKLFF. The CDR3 region has the DNA TGTGCCAGCAGCTTGACGCCCGGAGCTGAAAAACTGTTTTTT.

This clonotype came up a few times. The V and J genes are TRBV12-3 or TRBV12-4 and TRBJ1-5; D not resolved. The CDR3 has 14 amino acids. Trimming pared 6 bases from V and 9 bases from J, leaving 18 bases between. CDR3 in DNA: TGTGCCAGCAGCCGTACAGCGGGGTCCGGGCCCCAGCATTTT. This gives the protein CASSRTAGSGPQHF.

The chain couples TRBV5-1 to TRBJ1-1; the D is unclear. Germline V gene data show CDR1 as SGHRS and CDR2 as YFSETQ. The CDR3 is 14 residues long. Deletions cut 7 bases from V and 4 bases from J, with 17 bases between. In DNA form, the CDR3 reads TGCGCCAGCGGCGACACCGCCGGGAGCACTGAAGCTTTCTTT. Its protein is CASGDTAGSTEAFF.

This clonotype was seen more than once but under ten times. The V call is TRBV12-3 or TRBV12-4, the J call TRBJ1-2; perhaps TRBD1 as D (5 bases). V lost 7 bases, J lost 4 bases, and 16 bases lay in between. The CDR3 has 14 residues. DNA for the CDR3: TGTGCCAGCACGGTTGGGGGAGGGGCCTATGGCTACACCTTC. It encodes CASTVGGGAYGYTF.

This clonotype has more than one count but fewer than ten. The gene calls are TRBV3-1 and TRBJ2-2; D is unresolved. Trimming pared 1 base from V and 0 bases from J, leaving 6 bases between. This CDR3 comprises 15 residues. Germline values: CDR1 LGHDT, CDR2 YNNKEL (reference sequence). The CDR3 is CASSQVVANTGELFF. In DNA, the CDR3 is TGTGCCAGCAGCCAAGTCGTAGCGAACACCGGGGAGCTGTTTTTT.

This chain uses TRBV5-1 with TRBJ1-3; 7 bases map to TRBD1. Trimming cost V 0 bases and J 3 bases; bases outside gene matches: 12. Germline CDR1 reads SGHRS; CDR2 reads YFSETQ. The CDR3 is 18 residues long. In DNA form, the CDR3 reads TGCGCCAGCAGCTTGGGACAGGGAAGTGAGACATTTGGAAACACCATATATTTT. This sequence encodes CASSLGQGSETFGNTIYF.

The chain employs TRBV28 and TRBJ1-1, with a tentative D call TRBD1 (5 bases). V was trimmed by 3 bases and J by 0 bases, leaving 14 bases between them. The CDR3 has 16 residues. Germline V gene data show CDR1 as MDHEN and CDR2 as SYDVKM. In DNA, the CDR3 is TGTGCCAGCAGTTTTCCCAGACAGACCCTGAACACTGAAGCTTTCTTT. Translated, it gives CASSFPRQTLNTEAFF. Supplemented by reference TRBV28 and TRBJ1-1, the full variable domain reads DVKVTQSSRYLVKRTGEKVFLECVQDMDHENMFWYRQDPGLGLRLIYFSYDVKMKEKGDIPEGYSVSREKKERFSLILESASTNQTSMYLCASSFPRQTLNTEAFFGQGTRLTVV.

This clonotype was counted a few times. The genes are TRBV11-1 and TRBJ2-3; 8 nucleotides line up with TRBD2. J gave up 4 bases and V 2 bases, and 5 bases lay outside the gene matches. The germline CDR1 and CDR2 sequences are SGHAT and FQDESV (reference sequence). The CDR3 contains 15 residues. The CDR3 protein is CASSLREGKADTQYF. The CDR3 DNA reads TGTGCCAGCAGCTTACGGGAGGGGAAGGCAGATACGCAGTATTTT.

This clonotype was seen a handful of times. The V gene is TRBV7-2, the J gene TRBJ2-7; D remains unclear. The CDR3 is made up of 14 amino acids. Germline V gives CDR1 SGHTA, CDR2 FQGNSA. V dropped 1 base and J dropped 1 base, with 8 bases sitting between them. The CDR3 spells CASSLGSVSYEQYF. For the CDR3, the DNA is TGTGCCAGCAGCTTAGGGTCAGTATCCTACGAGCAGTACTTC.

This clonotype occurred a few times. This sequence joins TRBV5-5 and TRBJ2-2; 8 bases agree with TRBD2. The ends lost 5 bases at V and 0 bases at J; junction bases unmatched: 6. Germline loops: CDR1 SGHKS, CDR2 YYEKEE (reference sequence). The CDR3 runs to 16 residues. The CDR3 nucleotides read TGTGCCAGCAGTTCGGGGGGGACACCGAACACCGGGGAGCTGTTTTTT. Residues: CASSSGGTPNTGELFF.

The CDR3 DNA reads as TGTGCCAGCAGCAAAAGGACAGGGGAGAAGAAGACCCAGTACTTC. Translation: CASSKRTGEKKTQYF. V gene TRBV7-2 combines with J gene TRBJ2-5, with 9 bases matching TRBD1. The V gene end was trimmed by 5 bases and the J gene end by 6 bases; junction bases not matched to a gene: 10. The CDR3 extends over 15 amino acids. The germline CDR1 and CDR2 sequences are SGHTA and FQGNSA.

This clonotype showed up just a few times. The CDR3 sequence: CAWSVTRETEAFF. Here the CDR3 DNA reads TGTGCCTGGAGTGTAACCAGGGAAACTGAAGCTTTCTTT. The J gene is TRBJ1-1, the V gene TRBV30, with D possibly matching TRBD1 (5 bases). The CDR3 covers 13 residues. The ends were cut back, 0 bases at V and 5 bases at J, with 10 bases in the middle. Germline lookup yields CDR1 GTSNPN and CDR2 SVGIG (reference sequence).

In this sample, this clonotype turned up many times. The chain recombines TRBV10-1 with TRBJ2-2; no firm D call. CDR1 and CDR2 (germline): WNHNN, SYGVQD (reference sequence). V lost 2 bases to trimming and J lost 5 bases, with 9 bases between them. CDR3 length: 14 residues. CDR3 bases: TGCGCCAGCAGTGAGAGCCGGGCTACCGGGGAGCTGTTTTTT. Residues: CASSESRATGELFF.

This clonotype was detected a few times. The gene calls are TRBV6-5 and TRBJ2-7; possibly TRBD2 for D (6 bases). The length of the CDR3 is 14 residues. In germline, CDR1 is MNHEY, CDR2 SVGAGI. Trimming left V 4 bases short and J 2 bases short, with 12 bases between. The CDR3 protein is CASSSGLLAYEQYF. The CDR3 coding sequence is TGTGCCAGCAGTTCGGGACTCCTTGCCTACGAGCAGTACTTC.

V and J are TRBV12-3 or TRBV12-4 and TRBJ2-2; weak D call: TRBD2 (6 bases). V was clipped by 7 bases and J by 5 bases, with 32 bases between them. CDR3 length: 20 residues. The CDR3 is CASTLVRGLSLEAWTGELFF. CDR3 DNA sequence: TGTGCCAGCACCCTGGTTAGGGGACTCAGTCTTGAGGCGTGGACCGGGGAGCTGTTTTTT.

The chain uses TRBV20-1 and TRBJ1-5; the D gene is possibly TRBD1 (5 bases). The CDR3 loop spans 15 amino acids. The germline gives CDR1 DFQATT, CDR2 SNEGSKA (reference sequence). Trimming removed 6 bases at V and 3 bases at J, with 18 bases between. The CDR3, as DNA: TGCAGTGCAAGGGGTAGTGGACTCCTCAATCAGCCCCAGCATTTT. It yields the protein CSARGSGLLNQPQHF.

The chain joins TRBV12-3 or TRBV12-4 to TRBJ2-3, with D perhaps matching TRBD2 (6 bases). The CDR3 extends over 15 amino acids. V shed 3 bases and J shed 4 bases, with 14 bases lying between them. In DNA form, the CDR3 reads TGTGCCAGCAGTTTCGGGAGCAGGGCCGCAGATACGCAGTATTTT. It specifies CASSFGSRAADTQYF.

Remarks on this clonotype: The junction does not match germline at one end; this may be a read error. V gene TRBV15 combines with J gene TRBJ2-5, with D perhaps matching TRBD1 (5 bases). CDR3 size: 16 residues. Germline V lookup: CDR1 LNHNV, CDR2 YYDKDF (reference sequence). The CDR3: CATSRDYSAGKETQHF. The CDR3 DNA is TGTGCCACCAGCAGAGATTATTCGGCAGGGAAAGAGACCCAGCACTTC.

In this sample, this clonotype turned up a few times. The chain combines TRBV29-1 with TRBJ2-3; D gene unclear. Trimming removed 3 bases from V and 4 bases from J, with 8 bases in between. Germline CDR1 is SQVTM and CDR2 is ANQGSEA. CDR3 length equals 12 residues. CDR3 in amino acids: CSVEYTADTQYF. CDR3 nucleotide sequence: TGCAGCGTTGAGTACACGGCAGATACGCAGTATTTT.

This rearrangement joins TRBV19 to TRBJ2-1, with unresolved D. Trimming removed 3 bases from V and 2 bases from J, with 11 bases in between. The CDR3 totals 15 residues. CDR1 and CDR2 from the germline V gene are LNHDA and SQIVND (reference sequence). The CDR3 is CASSIDGGPYNEQFF. The CDR3 DNA follows: TGTGCCAGTAGTATTGACGGTGGGCCCTACAATGAGCAGTTCTTC. Using reference TRBV19 and TRBJ2-1 for the parts outside the CDR3, the full variable domain is DGGITQSPKYLFRKEGQNVTLSCEQNLNHDAMYWYRQDPGQGLRLIYYSQIVNDFQKGDIAEGYSVSREKKESFPLTVTSAQKNPTAFYLCASSIDGGPYNEQFFGPGTRLTVL.